The clone carrying this T cell receptor (beta chain) was observed a single time. Regions amplified from RNA transcripts were the TCR beta CDR3 regions. First-round RT-PCR with HTBI primers amplified the TCR CDR3 region. TCRdb re-analysed the multiplex PCR reads in MiXCR, keeping a single row per CDR3 protein. Among about 480,000 distinct CDR3 sequences listed, around a fifth were seen once. This sample was included in a study of T cells in Graves' hyperthyroidism and ophthalmopathy. The CDR3 consists of 15 residues. Germline values: CDR1 MNHEY, CDR2 SVGAGI. V lost 2 bases and J lost 5; bases outside the gene matches: 8. Uncontrolled infection, other autoimmune disease, pregnancy or lactation excluded patients. Source material for PBMCs was 10 ml fresh peripheral blood.

The TCR originated in a woman aged 65 to 85 with Graves' ophthalmopathy. V usage is TRBV6-5 and J usage is TRBJ2-7; 8 bases align to TRBD2. The specimen sequenced was blood. The CDR3: CASSYRREVSDEQYF. CDR3 nucleotides: TGTGCCAGCAGTTACAGGCGGGAGGTATCGGACGAGCAGTACTTC.